This passage covers 9 T cell receptor beta chains from one sample sequenced in a study of neoadjuvant anti-PD-1 for oral cavity cancer. Assay used: immunoSEQ multiplex PCR; TCRdb lists only in-frame clones, some missing. The table has about 12,000 clones, roughly 70% seen once. The material sequenced was tumor tissue, taken before nivolumab (anti-PD-1) treatment. The receptors stem from a person aged 35-80 years with oral cavity squamous cell carcinoma. The donor label of this sample is uncertain.

The CDR3 protein is CASFRVGGLGTGELFF. DNA for the CDR3: TGCGCCAGCTTCCGGGTTGGGGGTTTGGGCACCGGGGAGCTGTTTTTT. The chain combines TRBV10-2 with TRBJ2-2; the D gene could be TRBD1 or TRBD2 (5 bases each). The V gene lost 8 bases and the J gene lost 4 bases, with 20 bases spanning the gap. The V gene's germline CDR1 is WSHSY and CDR2 SAAADI. The CDR3 totals 16 residues.

The rearrangement joins TRBV19 to TRBJ2-5, with D tentatively TRBD1 (5 bases). V lost 2 bases and J lost 4, with 5 bases in between. Germline CDR1 is LNHDA and CDR2 is SQIVND (reference sequence). The CDR3 is 12 residues long. The CDR3 DNA follows: TGTGCCAGTAGTATAAGGGGAGAGACCCAGTACTTC. Translating it yields CASSIRGETQYF.

This rearrangement joins TRBV5-1 to TRBJ2-2, with 9 bases lining up with TRBD1. Trimming at V came to 1 base and at J to 5 bases, leaving 3 bases not matched to a gene. CDR1 is SGHRS and CDR2 is YFSETQ in the germline V gene. The length of the CDR3 is 15 residues. The CDR3 sequence is CASSLPGTGTGELFF. In nucleotides, the CDR3 is TGCGCCAGCAGCTTGCCCGGGACAGGGACCGGGGAGCTGTTTTTT.

The chain is built from TRBV10-2 and TRBJ1-6, with 9 bases aligning to TRBD1. Looked up from germline, CDR1 is WSHSY and CDR2 is SAAADI. V lost 0 bases to trimming and J lost 9 bases; unmatched junction nucleotides: 6. This CDR3 spans 16 amino acids. The CDR3: CASSESTGQGGSPLHF. For the CDR3, the DNA is TGCGCCAGCAGTGAGTCGACGGGACAGGGCGGTTCACCCCTCCACTTT.

This sequence joins TRBV11-2 and TRBJ1-3; 9 bases map to TRBD1. V gave up 5 bases and J gave up 2 bases; unmatched junction bases: 10. Germline values: CDR1 SGHAT, CDR2 FQNNGV. The CDR3 contains 17 residues. The CDR3 protein is CASSLRPTGGTGNTIYF. The CDR3 coding sequence is TGTGCCAGCAGCCTCCGACCGACAGGGGGTACTGGAAACACCATATATTTT.

V and J are TRBV19 and TRBJ1-2; possible D gene TRBD1, 6 bases. Germline V lookup: CDR1 LNHDA, CDR2 SQIVND (reference sequence). V lost 1 base to trimming and J lost 6 bases, with 15 bases between them. This CDR3 is 15 amino acids long. The chain's CDR3 is CASSIGQGRLDGYTF. Written as DNA, the CDR3 is TGTGCCAGTAGTATAGGGCAGGGGCGGCTTGATGGCTACACCTTC.

The rearrangement uses TRBV2 and TRBJ2-2, with a possible D match to TRBD1 (6 bases). V shed 6 bases and J shed 4 bases, with 9 bases lying between them. Germline V CDR1 and CDR2: SNHLY, FYNNEI. The CDR3 runs 13 residues. This CDR3 is CASRAGVTGELFF. The DNA of the CDR3 is TGTGCCAGCAGGGCAGGGGTCACCGGGGAGCTGTTTTTT.

The rearrangement joins TRBV11-2 to TRBJ2-7, with a possible D match to TRBD2 (6 bases). This CDR3 has 15 residues. Trimming pared 1 base from V and 4 bases from J, leaving 14 bases between. From germline, CDR1 is SGHAT and CDR2 FQNNGV. The CDR3 region has the DNA TGTGCCAGCAGCTTAGGGTCTAGCGATAATTACGAGCAGTACTTC. This gives the protein CASSLGSSDNYEQYF.

This chain connects TRBV7-2 to TRBJ2-2; D is perhaps TRBD1 or TRBD2 (6 bases each). V was clipped by 7 bases and J by 1 base, with 19 bases between them. This CDR3 is built from 17 residues. In germline, CDR1 is SGHTA, CDR2 FQGNSA. The CDR3 reads CASNGGRGQKNTGELFF. CDR3 bases: TGTGCCAGCAATGGAGGACGGGGGCAGAAGAACACCGGGGAGCTGTTTTTT.